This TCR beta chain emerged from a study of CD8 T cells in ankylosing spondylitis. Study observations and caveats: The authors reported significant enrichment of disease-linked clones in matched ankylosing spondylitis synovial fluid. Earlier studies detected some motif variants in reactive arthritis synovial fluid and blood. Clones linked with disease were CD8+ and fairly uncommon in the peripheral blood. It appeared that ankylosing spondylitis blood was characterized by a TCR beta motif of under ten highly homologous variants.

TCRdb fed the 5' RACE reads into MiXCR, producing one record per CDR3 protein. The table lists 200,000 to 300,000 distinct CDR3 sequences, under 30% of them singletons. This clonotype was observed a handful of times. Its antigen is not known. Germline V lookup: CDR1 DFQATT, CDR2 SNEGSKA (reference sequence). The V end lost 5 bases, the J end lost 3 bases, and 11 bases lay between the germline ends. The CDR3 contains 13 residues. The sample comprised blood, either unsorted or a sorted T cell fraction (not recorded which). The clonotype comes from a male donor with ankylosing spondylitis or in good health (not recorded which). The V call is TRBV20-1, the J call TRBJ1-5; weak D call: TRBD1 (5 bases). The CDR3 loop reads CSALRVTNQPQHF. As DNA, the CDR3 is TGCAGTGCTCTCAGGGTGACCAATCAGCCCCAGCATTTT.